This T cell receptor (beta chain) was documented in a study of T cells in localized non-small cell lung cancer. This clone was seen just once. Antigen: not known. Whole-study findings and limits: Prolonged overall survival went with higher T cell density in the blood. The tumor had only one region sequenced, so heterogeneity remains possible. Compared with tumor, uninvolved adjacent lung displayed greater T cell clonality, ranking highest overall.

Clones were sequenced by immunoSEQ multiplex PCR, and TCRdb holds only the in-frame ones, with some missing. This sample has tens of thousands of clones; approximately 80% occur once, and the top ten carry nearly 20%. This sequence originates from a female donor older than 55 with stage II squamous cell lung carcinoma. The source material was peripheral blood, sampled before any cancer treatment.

CDR3 bases: TGTGCCAGCAGCGAAGAGAGGGGCACAGATACGCAGTATTTT. Protein product: CASSEERGTDTQYF. This chain joins TRBV9 and TRBJ2-3; maybe TRBD2 (5 bases). The CDR3 length is 14 residues. V shed 3 bases and J shed 1 base, with 9 bases lying between them. Germline loops: CDR1 SGDLS, CDR2 YYNGEE.